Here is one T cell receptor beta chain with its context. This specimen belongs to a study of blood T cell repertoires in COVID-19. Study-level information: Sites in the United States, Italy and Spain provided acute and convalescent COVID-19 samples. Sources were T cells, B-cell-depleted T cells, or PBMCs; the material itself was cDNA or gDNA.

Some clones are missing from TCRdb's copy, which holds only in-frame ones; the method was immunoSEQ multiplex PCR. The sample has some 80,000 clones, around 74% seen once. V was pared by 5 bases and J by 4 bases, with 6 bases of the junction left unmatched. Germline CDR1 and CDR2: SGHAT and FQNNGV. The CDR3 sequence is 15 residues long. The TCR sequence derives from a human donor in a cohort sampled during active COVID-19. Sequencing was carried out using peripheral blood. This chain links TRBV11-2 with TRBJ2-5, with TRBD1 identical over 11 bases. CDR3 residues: CASSTRTGGLETQYF. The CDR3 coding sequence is TGTGCCAGCAGCACCCGGACAGGGGGCTTAGAGACCCAGTACTTC.